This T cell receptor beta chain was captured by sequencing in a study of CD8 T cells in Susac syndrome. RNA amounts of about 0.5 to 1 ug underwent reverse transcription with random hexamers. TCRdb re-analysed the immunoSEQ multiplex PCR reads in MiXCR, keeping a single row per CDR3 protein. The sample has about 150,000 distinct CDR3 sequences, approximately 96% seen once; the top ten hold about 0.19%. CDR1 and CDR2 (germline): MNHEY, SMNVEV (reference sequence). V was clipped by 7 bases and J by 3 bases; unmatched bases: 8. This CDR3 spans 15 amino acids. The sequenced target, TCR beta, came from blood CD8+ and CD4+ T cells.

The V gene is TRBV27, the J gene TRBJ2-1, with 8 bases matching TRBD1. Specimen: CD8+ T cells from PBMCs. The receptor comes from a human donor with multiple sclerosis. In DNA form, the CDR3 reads TGTGCCAGCACCGGACAGGGCTTGTTCTACAATGAGCAGTTCTTC. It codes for CASTGQGLFYNEQFF.